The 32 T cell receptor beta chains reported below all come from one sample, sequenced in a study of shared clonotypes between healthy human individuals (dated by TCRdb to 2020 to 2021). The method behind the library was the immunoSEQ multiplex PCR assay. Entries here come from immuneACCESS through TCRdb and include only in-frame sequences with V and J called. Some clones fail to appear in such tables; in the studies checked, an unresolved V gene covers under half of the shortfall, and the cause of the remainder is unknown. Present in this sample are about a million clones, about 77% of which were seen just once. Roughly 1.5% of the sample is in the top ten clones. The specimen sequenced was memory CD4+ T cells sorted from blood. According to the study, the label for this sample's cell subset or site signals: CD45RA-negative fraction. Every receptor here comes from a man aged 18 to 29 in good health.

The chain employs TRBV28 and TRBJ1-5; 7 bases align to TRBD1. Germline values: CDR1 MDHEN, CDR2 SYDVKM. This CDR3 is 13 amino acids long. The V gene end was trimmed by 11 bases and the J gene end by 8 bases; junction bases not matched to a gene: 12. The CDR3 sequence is CAAQTGNVKPQHF. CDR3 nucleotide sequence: TGTGCCGCGCAGACAGGGAACGTGAAGCCCCAGCATTTT.

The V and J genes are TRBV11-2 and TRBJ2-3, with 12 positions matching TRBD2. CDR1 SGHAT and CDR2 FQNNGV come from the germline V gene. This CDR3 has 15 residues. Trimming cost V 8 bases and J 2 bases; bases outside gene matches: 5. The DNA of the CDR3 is TGTGCCAGCTCTAGCGGGAGGGGGGTCACAGATACGCAGTATTTT. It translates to CASSSGRGVTDTQYF.

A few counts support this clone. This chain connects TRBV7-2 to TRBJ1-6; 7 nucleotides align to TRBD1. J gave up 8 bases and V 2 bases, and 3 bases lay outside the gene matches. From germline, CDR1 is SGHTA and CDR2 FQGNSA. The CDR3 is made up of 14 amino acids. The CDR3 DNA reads TGTGCCAGCAGCTTACGACAGGGAGATTCACCCCTCCACTTT. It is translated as CASSLRQGDSPLHF. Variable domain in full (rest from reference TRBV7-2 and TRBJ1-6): GAGVSQSPSNKVTEKGKDVELRCDPISGHTALYWYRQSLGQGLEFLIYFQGNSAPDKSGLPSDRFSAERTGGSVSTLTIQRTQQEDSAVYLCASSLRQGDSPLHFGNGTRLTVT.

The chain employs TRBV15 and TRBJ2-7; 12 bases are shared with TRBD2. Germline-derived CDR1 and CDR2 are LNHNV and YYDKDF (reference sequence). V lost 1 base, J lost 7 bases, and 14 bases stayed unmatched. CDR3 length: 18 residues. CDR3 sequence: CATSRGYSASGGAGEQYF. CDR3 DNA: TGTGCCACCAGCAGAGGTTACTCGGCTAGCGGGGGGGCCGGTGAGCAGTACTTC.

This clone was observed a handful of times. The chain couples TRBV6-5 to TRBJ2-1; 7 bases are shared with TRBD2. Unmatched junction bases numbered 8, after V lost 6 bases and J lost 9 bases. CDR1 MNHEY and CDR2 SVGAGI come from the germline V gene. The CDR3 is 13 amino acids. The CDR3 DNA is TGTGCCAGCAGCCTCTGGGCGGGAGCTGAGCAGTTCTTC. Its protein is CASSLWAGAEQFF.

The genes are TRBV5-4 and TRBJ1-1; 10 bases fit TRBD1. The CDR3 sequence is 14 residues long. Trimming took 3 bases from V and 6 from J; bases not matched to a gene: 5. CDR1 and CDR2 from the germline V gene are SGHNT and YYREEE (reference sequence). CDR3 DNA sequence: TGTGCCAGCAGCTGGGACAGGGGCTCCCCTGAAGCTTTCTTT. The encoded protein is CASSWDRGSPEAFF.

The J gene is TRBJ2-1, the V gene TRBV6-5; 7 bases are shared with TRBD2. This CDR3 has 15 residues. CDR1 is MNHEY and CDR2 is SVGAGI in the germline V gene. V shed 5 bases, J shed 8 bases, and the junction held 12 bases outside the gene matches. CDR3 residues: CASSPGLVGFHEQFF. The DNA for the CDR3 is TGTGCCAGCAGTCCCGGACTAGTCGGTTTTCATGAGCAGTTCTTC.

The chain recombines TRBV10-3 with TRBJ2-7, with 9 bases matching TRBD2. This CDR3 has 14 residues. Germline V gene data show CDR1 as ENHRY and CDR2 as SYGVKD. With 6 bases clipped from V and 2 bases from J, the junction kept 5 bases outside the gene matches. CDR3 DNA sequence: TGTGCCATCAGCAATAGCGGGGGAACCTACGAGCAGTACTTC. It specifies CAISNSGGTYEQYF.

The CDR3 here is CASTPNEGAGESYEQYF. The DNA for the CDR3 is TGTGCCAGCACCCCAAATGAGGGAGCGGGAGAATCCTACGAGCAGTACTTC. The chain combines TRBV28 with TRBJ2-7; TRBD2 agrees at 8 bases. Germline trimming cut 7 bases from V and 1 base from J; bases unmatched to any gene: 15. The CDR3 is 17 residues long. Looked up from germline, CDR1 is MDHEN and CDR2 is SYDVKM.

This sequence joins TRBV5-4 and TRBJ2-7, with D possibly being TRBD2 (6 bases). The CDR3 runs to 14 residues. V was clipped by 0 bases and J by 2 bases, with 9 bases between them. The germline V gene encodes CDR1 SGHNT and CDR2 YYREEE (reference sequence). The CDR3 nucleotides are TGTGCCAGCAGCTTGGACGGGGGTACCTACGAGCAGTACTTC. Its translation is CASSLDGGTYEQYF.

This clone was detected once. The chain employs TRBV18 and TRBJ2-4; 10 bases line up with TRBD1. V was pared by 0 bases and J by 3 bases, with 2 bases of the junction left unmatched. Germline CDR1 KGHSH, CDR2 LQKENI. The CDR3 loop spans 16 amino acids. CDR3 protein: CASSPPGQGSKNIQYF. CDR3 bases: TGTGCCAGCTCACCACCGGGACAGGGGAGCAAAAACATTCAGTACTTC.

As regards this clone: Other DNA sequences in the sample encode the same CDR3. The CDR3 coding sequence is TGCAGTGCTAGAGACACCTACGAGCAGTACTTC. Protein product: CSARDTYEQYF. The chain carries TRBV20-1 and TRBJ2-7; D remains unclear. Germline V gives CDR1 DFQATT, CDR2 SNEGSKA (reference sequence). This CDR3 comprises 11 residues. Trimming shortened V by 0 bases and J by 2 bases, and 2 bases separated the two germline ends.

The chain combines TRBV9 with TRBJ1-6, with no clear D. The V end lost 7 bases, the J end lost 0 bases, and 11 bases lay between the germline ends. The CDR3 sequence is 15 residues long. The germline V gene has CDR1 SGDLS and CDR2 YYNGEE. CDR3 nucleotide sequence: TGTGCCAGCTCGGAGTTGAGCTCCTATAATTCACCCCTCCACTTT. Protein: CASSELSSYNSPLHF.

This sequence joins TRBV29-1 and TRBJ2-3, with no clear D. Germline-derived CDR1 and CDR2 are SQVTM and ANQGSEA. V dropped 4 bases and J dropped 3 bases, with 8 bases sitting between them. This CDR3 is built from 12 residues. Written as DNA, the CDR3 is TGCAGCGTTGTCCTAGGGACAGATACGCAGTATTTT. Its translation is CSVVLGTDTQYF.

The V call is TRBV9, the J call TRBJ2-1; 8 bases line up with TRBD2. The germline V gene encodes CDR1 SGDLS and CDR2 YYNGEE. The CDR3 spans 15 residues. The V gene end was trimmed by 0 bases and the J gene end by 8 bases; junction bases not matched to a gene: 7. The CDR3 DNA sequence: TGTGCCAGCAGCGTAGAAGCTAGCGGGTTGGATGAGCAGTTCTTC. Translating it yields CASSVEASGLDEQFF.

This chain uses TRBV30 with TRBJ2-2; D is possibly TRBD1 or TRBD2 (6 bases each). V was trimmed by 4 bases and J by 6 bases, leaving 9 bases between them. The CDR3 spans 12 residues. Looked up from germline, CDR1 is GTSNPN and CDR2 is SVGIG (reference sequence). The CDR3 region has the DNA TGTGCCTGGAAACGGGGGCCCGGGGAGCTGTTTTTT. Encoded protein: CAWKRGPGELFF.

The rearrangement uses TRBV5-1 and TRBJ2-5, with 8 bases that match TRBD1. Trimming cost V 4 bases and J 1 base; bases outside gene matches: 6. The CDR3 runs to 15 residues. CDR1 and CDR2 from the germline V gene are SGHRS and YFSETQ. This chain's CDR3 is CASSPSGQGQETQYF. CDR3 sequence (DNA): TGCGCCAGCAGCCCGAGCGGACAGGGCCAAGAGACCCAGTACTTC.

CDR3 coding DNA: TGTGCCAGCAGCTTAACTGGGAGCACTGAAGCTTTCTTT. It is translated as CASSLTGSTEAFF. The chain recombines TRBV7-3 with TRBJ1-1; no clear D. Per germline, CDR1 SGHTA and CDR2 FQGTGA. Trimming removed 0 bases from V and 4 bases from J, with 6 bases in between. CDR3 length: 13 amino acids.

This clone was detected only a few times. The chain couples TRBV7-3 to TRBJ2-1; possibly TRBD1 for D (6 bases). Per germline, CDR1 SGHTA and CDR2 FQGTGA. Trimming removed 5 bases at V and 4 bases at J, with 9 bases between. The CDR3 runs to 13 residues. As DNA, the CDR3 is TGTGCCAGCAGCCCGACAGGTTACAATGAGCAGTTCTTC. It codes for CASSPTGYNEQFF. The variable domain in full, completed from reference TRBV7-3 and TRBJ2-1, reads GAGVSQTPSNKVTEKGKYVELRCDPISGHTALYWYRQSLGQGPEFLIYFQGTGAADDSGLPNDRFFAVRPEGSVSTLKIQRTERGDSAVYLCASSPTGYNEQFFGPGTRLTVL.

The CDR3 DNA is TGTGCCAGCAGCTTCCATGTAGCGGGGGTTAGCACAGATACGCAGTATTTT. Its protein product is CASSFHVAGVSTDTQYF. The genes are TRBV7-8 and TRBJ2-3, with TRBD2 matching over 9 bases. Losses at the gene ends were 3 bases for V and 0 bases for J; bases not matched to a gene: 7. The germline gives CDR1 SGHVS, CDR2 FQNEAQ. The CDR3 spans 17 residues.

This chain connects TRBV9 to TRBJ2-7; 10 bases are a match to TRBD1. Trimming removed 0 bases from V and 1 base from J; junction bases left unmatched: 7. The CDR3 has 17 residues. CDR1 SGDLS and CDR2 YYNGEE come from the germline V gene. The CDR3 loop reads CASSVGPRDRGSYEQYF. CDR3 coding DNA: TGTGCCAGCAGCGTAGGCCCTCGGGACAGGGGTTCCTACGAGCAGTACTTC.

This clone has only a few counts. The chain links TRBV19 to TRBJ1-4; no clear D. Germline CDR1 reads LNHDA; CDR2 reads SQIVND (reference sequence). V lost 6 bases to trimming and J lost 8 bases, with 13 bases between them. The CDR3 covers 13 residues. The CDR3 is CASRGQKLEKLFF. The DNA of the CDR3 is TGTGCCAGTAGAGGTCAGAAGTTGGAAAAACTGTTTTTT.

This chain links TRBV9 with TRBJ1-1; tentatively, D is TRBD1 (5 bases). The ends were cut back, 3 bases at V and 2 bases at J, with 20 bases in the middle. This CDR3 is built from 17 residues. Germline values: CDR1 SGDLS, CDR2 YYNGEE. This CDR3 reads CASSAPSRGRLNTEAFF. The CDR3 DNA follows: TGTGCCAGCAGCGCCCCATCTAGGGGCAGGCTTAACACTGAAGCTTTCTTT.

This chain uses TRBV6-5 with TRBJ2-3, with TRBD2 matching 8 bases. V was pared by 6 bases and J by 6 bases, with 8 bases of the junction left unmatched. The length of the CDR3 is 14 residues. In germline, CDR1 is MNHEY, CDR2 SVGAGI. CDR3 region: CASRSPGGRDTQYF. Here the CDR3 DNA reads TGTGCCAGCAGGTCCCCGGGGGGGCGGGATACGCAGTATTTT.

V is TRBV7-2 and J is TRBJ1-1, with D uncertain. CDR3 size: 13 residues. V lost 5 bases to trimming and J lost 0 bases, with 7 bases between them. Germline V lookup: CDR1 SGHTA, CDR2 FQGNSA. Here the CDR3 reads CASSTYMNTEAFF. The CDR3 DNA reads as TGTGCCAGCAGCACGTACATGAACACTGAAGCTTTCTTT.

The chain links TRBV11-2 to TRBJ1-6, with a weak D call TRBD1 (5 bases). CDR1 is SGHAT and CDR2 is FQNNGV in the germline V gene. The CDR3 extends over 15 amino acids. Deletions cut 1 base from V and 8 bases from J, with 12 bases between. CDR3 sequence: CASSLAAVGDSPLHF. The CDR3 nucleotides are TGTGCCAGCAGCTTAGCCGCCGTAGGGGATTCACCCCTCCACTTT.

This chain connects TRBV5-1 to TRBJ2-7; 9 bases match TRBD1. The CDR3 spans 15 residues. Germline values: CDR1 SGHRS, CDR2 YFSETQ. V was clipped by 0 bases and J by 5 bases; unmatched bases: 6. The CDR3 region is CASSLEGQGENEQYF. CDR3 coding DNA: TGCGCCAGCAGCTTGGAGGGACAGGGAGAAAACGAGCAGTACTTC.

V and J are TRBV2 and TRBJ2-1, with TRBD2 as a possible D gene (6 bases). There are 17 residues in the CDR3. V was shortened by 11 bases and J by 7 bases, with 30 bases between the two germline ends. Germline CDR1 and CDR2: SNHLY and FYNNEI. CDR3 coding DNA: TGTGCCGGATCCCCCCCGGGTCAGGGACCGGGGGATAATGAGCAGTTCTTC. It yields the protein CAGSPPGQGPGDNEQFF.

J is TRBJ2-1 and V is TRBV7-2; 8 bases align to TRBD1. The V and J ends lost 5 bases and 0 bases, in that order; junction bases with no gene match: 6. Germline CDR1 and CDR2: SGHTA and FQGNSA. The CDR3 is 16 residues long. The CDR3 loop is CASSVRQGSSYNEQFF. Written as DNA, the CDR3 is TGTGCCAGCAGCGTCCGACAGGGGAGCTCCTACAATGAGCAGTTCTTC.

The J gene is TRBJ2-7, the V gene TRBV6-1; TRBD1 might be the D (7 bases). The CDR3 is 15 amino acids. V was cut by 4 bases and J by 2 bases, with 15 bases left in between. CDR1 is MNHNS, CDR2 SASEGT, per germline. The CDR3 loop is CASSGRDRFTYEQYF. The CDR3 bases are TGTGCCAGCAGTGGGAGGGACAGATTCACCTACGAGCAGTACTTC.

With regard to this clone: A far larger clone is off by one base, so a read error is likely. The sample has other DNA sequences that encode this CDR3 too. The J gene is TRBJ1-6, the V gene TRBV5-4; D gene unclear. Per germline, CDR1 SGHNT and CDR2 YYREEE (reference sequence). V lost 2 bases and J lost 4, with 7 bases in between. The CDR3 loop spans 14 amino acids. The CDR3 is CASSLERYNSPLHF. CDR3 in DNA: TGTGCCAGCAGCTTAGAACGGTATAATTCACCCCTCCACTTT. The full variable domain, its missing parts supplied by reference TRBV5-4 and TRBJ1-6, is ETGVTQSPTHLIKTRGQQVTLRCSSQSGHNTVSWYQQALGQGPQFIFQYYREEENGRGNFPPRFSGLQFPNYSSELNVNALELDDSALYLCASSLERYNSPLHFGNGTRLTVT.

In DNA, the CDR3 is TGTGCCAGCAGCCAAAGACATTTTTCCTACAATGAGCAGTTCTTC. Translated: CASSQRHFSYNEQFF. The chain employs TRBV6-6 and TRBJ2-1; D uncertain. Germline CDR1 reads MNHNY; CDR2 reads SVGAGI (reference sequence). The CDR3 contains 15 residues. Trimming took off 6 bases at V and 1 base at J, with 13 bases between the two ends.